This TCR beta chain was identified in a study of T cell responses to AZD1222 COVID-19 vaccine. Comments on this clone: Antigen unknown.

Findings of the study overall: Just a handful of AZD1222 recipients tested seropositive at baseline.

The CDR3 sequence is 15 residues long. CDR1 and CDR2 from the germline V gene are MGHRA and YSYEKL. The V end lost 4 bases, the J end lost 1 base, and 12 bases lay between the germline ends. The data were produced by immunoSEQ multiplex PCR, yet TCRdb's version contains in-frame clones alone and is incomplete. The sample contains about 200,000 clones, approximately 94% of which appear only once. This material consisted of peripheral blood, taken 28 days after the second AZD1222 dose. The chain recombines TRBV4-1 with TRBJ2-3, with D maybe TRBD2 (6 bases). This TCR came from an adult who received the AZD1222 COVID-19 vaccine. The CDR3 DNA reads as TGCGCCAGCAGCCCTGAGGAGGGGCGCACAGATACGCAGTATTTT. Its protein product is CASSPEEGRTDTQYF.